What follows describes a single T cell receptor (beta chain). Its antigen is not yet known. Base qualities are not at hand, and no much larger clone is one base apart. Per the publication, the time point label means: cells obtained before transplantation from donor or recipient. CD3+CD4+ and CD3+CD8+ populations were FACS-sorted from unstimulated pre-transplant donor and recipient cells taken from spleen or lymph nodes. These data originate in a study of graft-versus-host responses after intestinal transplantation (dated by TCRdb to about 2021). A note on the overall study: The transplants that recipients got were multivisceral, liver-intestinal, or isolated intestinal. Rather than going through the commercial service, samples from a few later patients were sequenced in-house on an Illumina MiSeq and processed with MiXCR. To identify alloreactive clones, pre-transplant mixed lymphocyte reaction products were sequenced and compared with unstimulated pre-transplant donor and recipient T cells. Every recipient was given anti-thymocyte globulin induction, then maintenance tacrolimus and steroids for around three years. Graft-versus-host and host-versus-graft alloreactive T cell clones were tracked in the graft, circulation and bone marrow after intestinal transplantation using bulk TCR-beta CDR3 sequencing. A cohort of about 25 intestinal transplant recipients, including one retransplant, was enrolled, and a few patients lacking pretransplant specimens were excluded. Donor T cell macrochimerism was defined as a peak of at least 4% donor T cells among recipient peripheral blood mononuclear cells. The investigation overall reported the following: Peak levels of circulating GvH clones were associated with declines in HvG clones early after transplant. Conclusions were limited by the relatively low number and heterogeneity of intestinal transplant patients. GvH clones were detected in recipient bone marrow, and some of these GvH clones were observed earlier in ileal mucosa or blood, consistent with an intestinal mucosal origin. High GvH to HvG T cell clonal ratios were observed in the allografts of patients with donor T cell macrochimerism.

The library relied on the immunoSEQ multiplex PCR assay. In most patients, genomic DNA was isolated using the Qiagen DNeasy Blood and Tissue Kit and sent frozen to Adaptive Biotechnologies for TCR sequencing. For most patients, high-throughput TCR-beta CDR3 sequencing of genomic DNA was performed by Adaptive Biotechnologies. As for how the authors treated the data: TCR sequencing data were retrieved from Adaptive's ImmunoSEQ software for around 19 patients, whereas three other patients were processed with MiXCR and VDJtools. To correct CD4 versus CD8 sorting errors, any sequence found in both subsets at a frequency ratio below 5:1 was removed. CDR3 nucleotide sequences shared by donor and recipient were removed because the origin of these sequences could not be assigned. Alloreactive clones required at least 2-fold expansion over unstimulated cells and minimum CFSE-low frequency of 0.002% (template counts) or 0.001% (read counts). Clones were considered mappable if detected in sequenced pre-transplant spleen, lymph node, or MLR CFSE-low populations of the donor or recipient. Cumulative frequency of alloreactive clones was calculated as a percentage of all sequences weighted by copy number. Entries here come from immuneACCESS through TCRdb and include only in-frame sequences with V and J called. Some clones fail to appear in such tables; in the studies checked, an unresolved V gene covers under half of the shortfall, and the cause of the remainder is unknown. From that table come the V and J calls and clone size; the DNA was used to work out D and trimming. Counted in this sample were some 90,000 clones; 85% to 95% of them appeared once. The ten largest clones represent about 0.4% of the sample.

CDR1 KGHSH and CDR2 LQKENI were looked up in the germline V gene. The V and J ends are trimmed by 1 base and 2 bases, leaving 30 bases between them. The CDR3 numbers 21 residues from cysteine through phenylalanine. Solely the CDR3 DNA is kept, with 63 bases framed from the first base. This receptor chain uses TRBV18 and TRBJ2-7; the D region possibly corresponds to TRBD1 (6 bases align). The receptor was isolated from a human donor who was the organ donor for an intestinal transplant. Material: unstimulated CD8+ T cells sorted from spleen or lymph node cells, obtained before transplant. CDR3 loop: CASSPRSGRGQPLRLAYEQYF. Read as DNA, the sequence is TGTGCCAGCTCACCACGGTCGGGGAGAGGACAGCCCCTGAGGTTGGCCTACGAGCAGTACTTC.